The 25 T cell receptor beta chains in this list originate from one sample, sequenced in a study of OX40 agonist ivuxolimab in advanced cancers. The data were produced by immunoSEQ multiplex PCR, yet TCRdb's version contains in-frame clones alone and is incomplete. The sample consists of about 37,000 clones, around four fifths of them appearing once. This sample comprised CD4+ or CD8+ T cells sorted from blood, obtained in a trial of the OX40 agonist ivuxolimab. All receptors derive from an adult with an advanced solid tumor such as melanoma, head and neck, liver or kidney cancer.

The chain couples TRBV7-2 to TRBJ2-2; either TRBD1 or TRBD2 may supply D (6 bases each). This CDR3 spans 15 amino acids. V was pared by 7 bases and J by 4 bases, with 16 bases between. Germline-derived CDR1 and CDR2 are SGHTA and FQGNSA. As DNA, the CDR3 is TGTGCCAGCAAGCACGGGGGCCGGGCCACCGGGGAGCTGTTTTTT. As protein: CASKHGGRATGELFF.

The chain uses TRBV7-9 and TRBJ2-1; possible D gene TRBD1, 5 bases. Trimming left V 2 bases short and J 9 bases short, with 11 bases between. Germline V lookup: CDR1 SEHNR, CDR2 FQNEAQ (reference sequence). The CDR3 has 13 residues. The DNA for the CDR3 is TGTGCCAGCAGCTTATACATGGACACTGAGCAGTTCTTC. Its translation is CASSLYMDTEQFF.

CDR3 in amino acids: CASEAFRNSPLHF. The CDR3 DNA reads as TGTGCCAGCGAGGCATTCCGAAATTCACCCCTCCACTTT. This chain links TRBV6-5 with TRBJ1-6; no clear D. The CDR3 spans 13 residues. V lost 8 bases and J lost 7, with 12 bases in between. Germline V gives CDR1 MNHEY, CDR2 SVGAGI.

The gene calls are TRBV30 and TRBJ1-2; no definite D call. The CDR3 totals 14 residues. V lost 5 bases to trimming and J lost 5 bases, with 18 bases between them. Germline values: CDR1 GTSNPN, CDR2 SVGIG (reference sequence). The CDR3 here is CAWVVTGGDYGYTF. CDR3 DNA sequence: TGTGCCTGGGTCGTGACCGGCGGGGATTATGGCTACACCTTC. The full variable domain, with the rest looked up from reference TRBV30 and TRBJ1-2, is SQTIHQWPATLVQPVGSPLSLECTVEGTSNPNLYWYRQAAGRGLQLLFYSVGIGQISSEVPQNLSASRPQDRQFILSSKKLLLSDSGFYLCAWVVTGGDYGYTFGSGTRLTVV.

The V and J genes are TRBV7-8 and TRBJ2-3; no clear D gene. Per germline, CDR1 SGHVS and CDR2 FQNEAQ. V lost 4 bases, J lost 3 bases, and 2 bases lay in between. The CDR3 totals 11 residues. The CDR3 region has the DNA TGTGCCAGCAGCTCGACAGATACGCAGTATTTT. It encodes CASSSTDTQYF.

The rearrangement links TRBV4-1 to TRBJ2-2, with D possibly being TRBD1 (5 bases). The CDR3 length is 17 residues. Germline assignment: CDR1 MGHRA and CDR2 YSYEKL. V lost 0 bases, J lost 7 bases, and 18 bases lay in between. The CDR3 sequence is CASSQEQRGPDSGELFF. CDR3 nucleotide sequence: TGCGCCAGCAGCCAAGAGCAGCGCGGACCCGACAGCGGGGAGCTGTTTTTT.

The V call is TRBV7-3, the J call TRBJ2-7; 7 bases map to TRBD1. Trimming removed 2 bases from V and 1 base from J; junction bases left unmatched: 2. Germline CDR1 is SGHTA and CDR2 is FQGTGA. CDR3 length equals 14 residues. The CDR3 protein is CASSLGGQSYEQYF. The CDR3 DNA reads TGTGCCAGCAGCTTAGGGGGACAGTCCTACGAGCAGTACTTC.

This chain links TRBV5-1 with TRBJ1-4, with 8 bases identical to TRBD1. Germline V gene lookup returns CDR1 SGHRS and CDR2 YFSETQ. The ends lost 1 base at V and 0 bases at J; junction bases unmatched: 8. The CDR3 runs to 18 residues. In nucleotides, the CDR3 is TGCGCCAGCAGCTTGTCCGGGACAGGACTTGCAACTAATGAAAAACTGTTTTTT. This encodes CASSLSGTGLATNEKLFF.

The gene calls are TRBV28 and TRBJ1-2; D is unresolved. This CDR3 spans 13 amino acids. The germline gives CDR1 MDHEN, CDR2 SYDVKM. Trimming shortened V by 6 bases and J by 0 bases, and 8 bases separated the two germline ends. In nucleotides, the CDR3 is TGTGCCAGCAGAGTACTTTCTAACTATGGCTACACCTTC. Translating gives CASRVLSNYGYTF.

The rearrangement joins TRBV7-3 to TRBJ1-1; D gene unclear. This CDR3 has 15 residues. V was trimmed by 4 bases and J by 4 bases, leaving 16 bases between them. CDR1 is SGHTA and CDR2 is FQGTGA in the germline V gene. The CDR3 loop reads CASSSPNVWVTEAFF. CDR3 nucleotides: TGTGCCAGCAGCTCCCCCAATGTGTGGGTCACTGAAGCTTTCTTT. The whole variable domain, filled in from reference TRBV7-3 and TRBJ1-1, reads GAGVSQTPSNKVTEKGKYVELRCDPISGHTALYWYRQSLGQGPEFLIYFQGTGAADDSGLPNDRFFAVRPEGSVSTLKIQRTERGDSAVYLCASSSPNVWVTEAFFGQGTRLTVV.

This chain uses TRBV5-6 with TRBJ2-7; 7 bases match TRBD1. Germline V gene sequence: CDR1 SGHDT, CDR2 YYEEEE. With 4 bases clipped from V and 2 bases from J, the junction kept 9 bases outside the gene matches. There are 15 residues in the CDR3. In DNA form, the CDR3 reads TGTGCCAGCAGCCTCAGCGGACAGGAGACCTACGAGCAGTACTTC. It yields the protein CASSLSGQETYEQYF.

CDR3 sequence reads: CASSLDPGQLPGLFF. Here the CDR3 DNA reads TGCGCCAGCAGCTTGGATCCGGGACAGCTTCCGGGGCTGTTTTTT. The V gene is TRBV5-1, the J gene TRBJ1-4; 7 positions agree with TRBD1. The CDR3 spans 15 residues. Losses at the gene ends were 0 bases for V and 14 bases for J; bases not matched to a gene: 13. Germline V lookup: CDR1 SGHRS, CDR2 YFSETQ.

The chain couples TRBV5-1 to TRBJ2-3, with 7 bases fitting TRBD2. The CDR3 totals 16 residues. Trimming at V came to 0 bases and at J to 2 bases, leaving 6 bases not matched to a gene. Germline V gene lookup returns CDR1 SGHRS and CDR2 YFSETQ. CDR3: CASSLGASGLTDTQYF. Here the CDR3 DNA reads TGCGCCAGCAGCTTGGGGGCTAGCGGCCTCACAGATACGCAGTATTTT.

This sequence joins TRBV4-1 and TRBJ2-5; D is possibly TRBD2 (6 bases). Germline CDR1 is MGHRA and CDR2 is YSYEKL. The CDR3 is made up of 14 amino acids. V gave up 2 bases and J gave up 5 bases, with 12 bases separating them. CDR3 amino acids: CASSQLAGRETQYF. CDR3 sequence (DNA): TGCGCCAGCAGCCAACTCGCGGGGCGGGAGACCCAGTACTTC.

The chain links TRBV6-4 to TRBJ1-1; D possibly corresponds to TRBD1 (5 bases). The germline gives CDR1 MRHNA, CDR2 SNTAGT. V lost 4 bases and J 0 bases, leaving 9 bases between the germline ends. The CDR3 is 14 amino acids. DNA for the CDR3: TGTGCCAGCAGTGCGGAGGGGATGAACACTGAAGCTTTCTTT. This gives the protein CASSAEGMNTEAFF.

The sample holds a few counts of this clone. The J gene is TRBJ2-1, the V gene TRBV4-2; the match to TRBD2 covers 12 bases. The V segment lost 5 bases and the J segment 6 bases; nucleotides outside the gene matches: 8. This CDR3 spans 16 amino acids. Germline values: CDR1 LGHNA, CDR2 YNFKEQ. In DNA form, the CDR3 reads TGTGCCAGCAGCATCACCCTAGCGGGAGGGATCAATGAGCAGTTCTTC. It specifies CASSITLAGGINEQFF.

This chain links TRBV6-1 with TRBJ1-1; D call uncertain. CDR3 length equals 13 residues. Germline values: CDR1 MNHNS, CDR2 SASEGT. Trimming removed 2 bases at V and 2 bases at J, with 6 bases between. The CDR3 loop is CASSEQLNTEAFF. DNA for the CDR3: TGTGCCAGCAGTGAACAGCTAAACACTGAAGCTTTCTTT.

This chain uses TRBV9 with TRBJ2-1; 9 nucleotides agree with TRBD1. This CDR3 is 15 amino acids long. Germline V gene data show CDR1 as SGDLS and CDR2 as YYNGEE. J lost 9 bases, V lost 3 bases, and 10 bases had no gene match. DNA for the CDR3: TGTGCCAGCAGCGCTTCCGGGACAGGGAGGGGTGAGCAGTTCTTC. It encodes CASSASGTGRGEQFF.

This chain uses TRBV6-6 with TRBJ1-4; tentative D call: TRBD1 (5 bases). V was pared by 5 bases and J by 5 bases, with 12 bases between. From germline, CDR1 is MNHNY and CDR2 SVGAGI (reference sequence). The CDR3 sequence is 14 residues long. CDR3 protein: CASSTRQRNEKLFF. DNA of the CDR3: TGTGCCAGCAGTACGCGACAGCGCAATGAAAAACTGTTTTTT.

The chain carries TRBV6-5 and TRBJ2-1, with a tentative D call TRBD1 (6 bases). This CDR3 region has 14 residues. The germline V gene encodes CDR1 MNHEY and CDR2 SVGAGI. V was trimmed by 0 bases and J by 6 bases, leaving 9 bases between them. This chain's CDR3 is CASSYSLGANEQFF. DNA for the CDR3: TGTGCCAGCAGTTACTCTCTGGGGGCCAATGAGCAGTTCTTC.

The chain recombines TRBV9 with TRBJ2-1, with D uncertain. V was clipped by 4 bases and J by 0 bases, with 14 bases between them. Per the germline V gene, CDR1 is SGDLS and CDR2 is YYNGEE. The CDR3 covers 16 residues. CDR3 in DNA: TGTGCCAGCAGCCCCTCCGGATCAAGCTCCTACAATGAGCAGTTCTTC. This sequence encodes CASSPSGSSSYNEQFF.

CDR3 sequence reads: CASTQGAAGNTIYF. CDR3 DNA sequence: TGTGCCAGCACCCAGGGGGCGGCTGGAAACACCATATATTTT. The chain uses TRBV6-5 and TRBJ1-3, with 8 bases lining up with TRBD1. Germline-derived CDR1 and CDR2 are MNHEY and SVGAGI. The ends lost 7 bases at V and 2 bases at J; junction bases unmatched: 4. The CDR3 has 14 amino acids.

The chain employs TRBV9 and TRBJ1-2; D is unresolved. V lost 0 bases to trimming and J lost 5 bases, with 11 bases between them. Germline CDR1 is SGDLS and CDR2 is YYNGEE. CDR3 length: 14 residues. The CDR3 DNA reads TGTGCCAGCAGCGTAGAGGAAGGGCTATATGGCTACACCTTC. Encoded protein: CASSVEEGLYGYTF.

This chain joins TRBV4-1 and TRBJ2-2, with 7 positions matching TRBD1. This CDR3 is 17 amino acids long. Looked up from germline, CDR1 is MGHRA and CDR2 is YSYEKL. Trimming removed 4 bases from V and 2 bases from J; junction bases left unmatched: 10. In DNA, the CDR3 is TGCGCCAGCAGCCGAAGATCAGGGGGAGTCAACACCGGGGAGCTGTTTTTT. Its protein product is CASSRRSGGVNTGELFF.

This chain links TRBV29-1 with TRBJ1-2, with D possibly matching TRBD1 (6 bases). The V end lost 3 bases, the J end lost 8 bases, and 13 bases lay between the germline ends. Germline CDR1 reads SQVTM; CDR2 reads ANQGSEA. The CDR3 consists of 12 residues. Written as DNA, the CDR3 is TGCAGCGTTGAGAGTGAGGGGGGAGGCTACACCTTC. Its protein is CSVESEGGGYTF.